These 32 T cell receptor beta chains originate from one sample sequenced in a study of Graves' ophthalmopathy and Graves' hyperthyroidism. Beta-chain TCR CDR3 regions were amplified from RNA transcripts. The authors performed first-round RT-PCR with HTBI primers and then a second-round multiplex PCR. TCRdb re-called the multiplex PCR reads through MiXCR, storing one row per CDR3 protein. The table includes about 1.2 million distinct CDR3 sequences, about 36% detected once. Specimen: peripheral blood or thyroid tissue (not recorded which). These receptors all come from an adult man with Graves' hyperthyroidism.

The table lists this clonotype with a few counts. The chain has TRBV15 and TRBJ2-5; D is unresolved. The germline CDR1 and CDR2 sequences are LNHNV and YYDKDF (reference sequence). The CDR3 totals 13 residues. Between the trimmed V and J ends, which lost 3 bases and 3 bases, there was a span of 8 bases. The DNA for the CDR3 is TGTGCCACCAGCAGGGCCCTCGAAGAGACCCAGTACTTC. Amino acids: CATSRALEETQYF.

Details on this clonotype: At one boundary the junction diverges from the germline segment, which might be a read error. V and J are TRBV7-2 and TRBJ1-4; 8 bases are shared with TRBD1. The CDR3 extends over 14 amino acids. Germline V gene lookup returns CDR1 SGHTA and CDR2 FQGNSA. Here the CDR3 DNA reads TGCGCCAGCAGCTCACAGGGGGTTAATGAAAAACTGTTTTTT. Protein sequence: CASSSQGVNEKLFF.

The chain joins TRBV5-1 to TRBJ2-7, with TRBD2 matching 10 bases. CDR1 and CDR2 from the germline V gene are SGHRS and YFSETQ. The CDR3 consists of 18 residues. V lost 4 bases to trimming and J lost 2 bases; unmatched junction nucleotides: 15. This CDR3 reads CASSLGWASGSDAYEQYF. The CDR3 DNA sequence: TGCGCCAGCAGCCTGGGGTGGGCTAGCGGGAGTGATGCCTACGAGCAGTACTTC.

This clonotype was observed many times. J is TRBJ1-6 and V is TRBV7-8; D is undetermined. CDR3 length: 15 amino acids. Per the germline V gene, CDR1 is SGHVS and CDR2 is FQNEAQ. With 1 base removed from V and 0 bases from J, the gap between germline ends came to 4 bases. CDR3: CASSLDPSYNSPLHF. The CDR3 nucleotides read TGTGCCAGCAGCTTAGATCCCTCCTATAATTCACCCCTCCACTTT.

Comments on this clonotype: A clone one base away is much larger, so this may be a read error. The chain has TRBV7-9 and TRBJ2-5; no definite D call. The ends were cut back, 4 bases at V and 5 bases at J, with 17 bases in the middle. The V gene's germline CDR1 is SEHNR and CDR2 FQNEAQ (reference sequence). The CDR3 runs to 15 residues. As DNA, the CDR3 is TGTGCCAGCAGCTCACCGGGTACCCAAACGGAGACCCAGTACTTC. Translated, it gives CASSSPGTQTETQYF.

The rearrangement joins TRBV7-6 to TRBJ2-5, with 7 bases lining up with TRBD2. The CDR3 is 14 amino acids. The germline V gene has CDR1 SGHVS and CDR2 FNYEAQ. Germline trimming cut 6 bases from V and 5 bases from J; bases unmatched to any gene: 9. This CDR3 reads CASSTWGGFETQYF. CDR3 nucleotide sequence: TGTGCCAGCAGTACTTGGGGGGGATTCGAGACCCAGTACTTC. The variable domain in full, with the rest retrieved from reference TRBV7-6 and TRBJ2-5, is GAGVSQSPRYKVTKRGQDVALRCDPISGHVSLYWYRQALGQGPEFLTYFNYEAQQDKSGLPNDRFSAERPEGSISTLTIQRTEQRDSAMYRCASSTWGGFETQYFGPGTRLLVL.

The rearrangement uses TRBV2 and TRBJ2-7, with 7 nucleotides matching TRBD2. CDR1 and CDR2 (germline): SNHLY, FYNNEI. V was pared by 8 bases and J by 2 bases, with 9 bases of the junction left unmatched. The CDR3 runs to 14 residues. CDR3 residues: CASGLAGGTYEQYF. The DNA for the CDR3 is TGTGCCAGCGGCTTAGCGGGCGGGACCTACGAGCAGTACTTC.

The J gene is TRBJ2-2, the V gene TRBV27, with D unclear. The CDR3 is 14 residues long. CDR1 and CDR2 (germline): MNHEY, SMNVEV (reference sequence). V was cut by 3 bases and J by 3 bases, with 8 bases left in between. CDR3 loop: CASSLGIDTGELFF. CDR3 bases: TGTGCCAGCAGTTTGGGGATAGACACCGGGGAGCTGTTTTTT.

This clonotype was seen a few times. V and J are TRBV7-8 and TRBJ1-1, with 7 positions matching TRBD1. After removal of 6 bases from V and 5 bases from J, the junction contained 15 bases not matched to a gene. Looked up from germline, CDR1 is SGHVS and CDR2 is FQNEAQ. This CDR3 spans 16 amino acids. Written as DNA, the CDR3 is TGTGCCAGCAGTCCTTTCGGAGGGGGCGTTTTAACTGAAGCTTTCTTT. It translates to CASSPFGGGVLTEAFF.

V is TRBV28 and J is TRBJ1-5, with 9 bases fitting TRBD1. CDR3 length equals 15 residues. J gave up 4 bases and V 6 bases, and 7 bases lay outside the gene matches. Germline V gives CDR1 MDHEN, CDR2 SYDVKM. In nucleotides, the CDR3 is TGTGCCAGCAGAGCTGACAGGGGGGGTAATCAGCCCCAGCATTTT. Translated: CASRADRGGNQPQHF.

This clonotype was found once. This chain uses TRBV10-2 with TRBJ1-2; possibly TRBD1 for D (5 bases). Between the trimmed V and J ends, which lost 4 bases and 0 bases, there was a span of 18 bases. The CDR3 is 17 amino acids. The germline V gene encodes CDR1 WSHSY and CDR2 SAAADI. The CDR3 DNA follows: TGCGCCAGCAGTGCTTCCAGAAGGGGCAGAACTAACTATGGCTACACCTTC. Protein product: CASSASRRGRTNYGYTF.

This clonotype turned up a few times. The chain carries TRBV28 and TRBJ2-7; 9 bases map to TRBD1. There are 13 residues in the CDR3. Germline V gene sequence: CDR1 MDHEN, CDR2 SYDVKM. V lost 7 bases to trimming and J lost 5 bases; unmatched junction nucleotides: 6. The DNA for the CDR3 is TGTGCCAGCATGTCGGGACAGGGCCACGAGCAGTACTTC. Translation gives CASMSGQGHEQYF.

To note about this clonotype: One junction end disagrees with the germline gene, perhaps due to a read error. The chain combines TRBV10-3 with TRBJ1-5, with a tentative D call TRBD1 (6 bases). Germline V gives CDR1 ENHRY, CDR2 SYGVKD. The length of the CDR3 is 12 residues. CDR3 region: CASSDRSSPQHF. As DNA, the CDR3 is TGTGCCAGCAGTGACAGGAGTTCGCCCCAGCATTTT.

A few counts support this clonotype. The V and J genes are TRBV2 and TRBJ1-4; D is unresolved. Trimming left V 4 bases short and J 1 base short, with 7 bases between. The germline CDR1 and CDR2 sequences are SNHLY and FYNNEI. This CDR3 comprises 14 residues. CDR3 nucleotides: TGTGCCAGCAGTGTTTCAGGAACTAATGAAAAACTGTTTTTT. Amino acids: CASSVSGTNEKLFF.

This clonotype was detected many times. The junction departs from the called germline gene at one end, perhaps through a read error. The rearrangement uses TRBV7-8 and TRBJ1-2; 8 bases are a match to TRBD1. The CDR3 contains 13 residues. Germline V CDR1 and CDR2: SGHVS, FQNEAQ. CDR3 sequence: CASSQGQGDGYTF. The CDR3 coding sequence is TGCGCCAGCAGCCAAGGACAGGGCGATGGCTACACCTTC.

This clonotype appeared many times. The chain couples TRBV10-3 to TRBJ1-2, with 9 bases fitting TRBD1. Germline CDR1 is ENHRY and CDR2 is SYGVKD. J was trimmed by 6 bases and V by 0 bases; bases with no gene match: 11. The length of the CDR3 is 17 residues. This chain's CDR3 is CAISESAVGQGLNGYTF. DNA of the CDR3: TGTGCCATCAGTGAGTCGGCCGTGGGACAGGGCCTCAATGGCTACACCTTC.

As to this clonotype: Because it lacks the conserved phenylalanine or tryptophan at the end, this CDR3 is likely a read error. This rearrangement joins TRBV12-3 or TRBV12-4 to TRBJ1-1; 10 bases align to TRBD1. V lost 2 bases, J lost 4 bases, and 4 bases stayed unmatched. The CDR3 spans 15 residues. CDR3 bases: TGTGCCAGCAGTTTAACGGGACAGGGGAGCACTGAAGCTTTCTGT. Its protein product is CASSLTGQGSTEAFC.

The chain couples TRBV19 to TRBJ1-1; 8 nucleotides line up with TRBD1. This CDR3 spans 15 amino acids. Trimming removed 4 bases from V and 0 bases from J; junction bases left unmatched: 4. CDR1 is LNHDA and CDR2 is SQIVND in the germline V gene (reference sequence). The CDR3 loop reads CASSTQGQVNTEAFF. The CDR3 coding sequence is TGTGCCAGTAGTACCCAGGGACAGGTGAACACTGAAGCTTTCTTT.

This clonotype was seen a few times. The chain uses TRBV7-8 and TRBJ2-7; 8 bases line up with TRBD2. Germline CDR1 SGHVS, CDR2 FQNEAQ. Germline trimming cut 2 bases from V and 4 bases from J; bases unmatched to any gene: 19. The CDR3 contains 19 residues. CDR3 region: CASSLLRAGDIFTLYEQYF. The CDR3 nucleotides read TGTGCCAGCAGCTTACTGCGAGCGGGGGACATCTTTACATTGTACGAGCAGTACTTC.

Ten or more counts support this clonotype. Germline is not matched at one junction end, which may reflect a read error. The chain has TRBV10-3 and TRBJ1-4; 8 bases are a match to TRBD1. The CDR3 runs to 15 residues. The germline gives CDR1 ENHRY, CDR2 SYGVKD. The CDR3 region has the DNA TGTGCCAGCAGTCCACCAGGACAGGGCGGGGAAAAACTGTTTTTT. This sequence encodes CASSPPGQGGEKLFF.

The V call is TRBV19, the J call TRBJ2-5, with 7 bases fitting TRBD1. Trimming at V came to 1 base and at J to 5 bases, leaving 7 bases not matched to a gene. The CDR3 is 15 amino acids. In germline, CDR1 is LNHDA, CDR2 SQIVND (reference sequence). The CDR3 sequence is CASSIGDRLKETQYF. The CDR3 bases are TGTGCCAGTAGTATAGGGGACAGACTCAAGGAGACCCAGTACTTC.

This chain connects TRBV10-3 to TRBJ1-2, with D perhaps matching TRBD1 (6 bases). The CDR3 loop spans 12 amino acids. Trimming removed 10 bases from V and 7 bases from J, with 16 bases in between. Germline-derived CDR1 and CDR2 are ENHRY and SYGVKD. CDR3 region: CATRQDVSGYTF. The CDR3 nucleotides are TGTGCCACCAGACAGGACGTCAGTGGCTACACCTTC.

There are a few counts of this clonotype. V usage is TRBV20-1 and J usage is TRBJ1-5, with 8 bases identical to TRBD1. The germline CDR1 and CDR2 sequences are DFQATT and SNEGSKA (reference sequence). V lost 2 bases and J lost 5; bases outside the gene matches: 8. This CDR3 region has 15 residues. This CDR3 reads CSARKTGVDYQPQHF. In DNA form, the CDR3 reads TGCAGTGCTAGAAAGACAGGGGTGGATTATCAGCCCCAGCATTTT.

This clonotype was detected ten times or more. The chain is built from TRBV2 and TRBJ1-1, with D possibly matching TRBD1 (6 bases). CDR3 size: 16 residues. The V gene's germline CDR1 is SNHLY and CDR2 FYNNEI. With 7 bases removed from V and 2 bases from J, the gap between germline ends came to 20 bases. Written as DNA, the CDR3 is TGTGCCAGCACCACAGGGTTGATTGGGGTTAACACTGAAGCTTTCTTT. Translating gives CASTTGLIGVNTEAFF.

This clonotype was recorded at least ten times. This chain joins TRBV7-2 and TRBJ2-6; D unclear. CDR1 and CDR2 (germline): SGHTA, FQGNSA. V was clipped by 2 bases and J by 1 base, with 9 bases between them. This CDR3 region has 16 residues. CDR3 DNA: TGTGCCAGCAGCTTATTTAGCCGGTCTGGGGCCAACGTCCTGACTTTC. Residues: CASSLFSRSGANVLTF. The full variable domain, its missing parts supplied by reference TRBV7-2 and TRBJ2-6, is GAGVSQSPSNKVTEKGKDVELRCDPISGHTALYWYRQSLGQGLEFLIYFQGNSAPDKSGLPSDRFSAERTGGSVSTLTIQRTQQEDSAVYLCASSLFSRSGANVLTFGAGSRLTVL.

The chain carries TRBV4-2 and TRBJ2-2, with D possibly TRBD1 on 6 matching bases. CDR1 is LGHNA, CDR2 YNFKEQ, per germline. Trimming removed 3 bases from V and 1 base from J, with 9 bases in between. The CDR3 is 15 amino acids. The CDR3 nucleotides read TGTGCCAGCAGCCACCAAGGGGGGAACACCGGGGAGCTGTTTTTT. Protein product: CASSHQGGNTGELFF.

About this clonotype itself: This clone may be a read error of a much larger clone one base away. This chain connects TRBV5-1 to TRBJ1-2; 9 nucleotides line up with TRBD1. This CDR3 has 14 residues. Germline V lookup: CDR1 SGHRS, CDR2 YFSETQ. Written as DNA, the CDR3 is TGCGCCAGCAGCTTACGGGACAGGGACTATGACTACACCTTC. Its translation: CASSLRDRDYDYTF.

In its sample, this clonotype was seen many times. This clone may be a read error of a much larger clone one base away. The gene calls are TRBV7-2 and TRBJ2-7; D not resolved. V lost 0 bases to trimming and J lost 5 bases, with 5 bases between them. The CDR3 is 12 amino acids. CDR1 is SGHTA and CDR2 is FQGNSA in the germline V gene. For the CDR3, the DNA is TGTGCCAGCAGCTTAGCTTCCGACGAGCAGTACTTC. Translated: CASSLASDEQYF.

This clonotype was seen a handful of times. The chain uses TRBV7-9 and TRBJ1-2; D is perhaps TRBD1 (6 bases). From germline, CDR1 is SEHNR and CDR2 FQNEAQ (reference sequence). The germline V and J ends were trimmed by 3 bases and 2 bases, with 13 bases remaining between them. The CDR3 is made up of 15 amino acids. CDR3 DNA: TGTGCCAGCAGCTTTCTTCGGGACAACAACTATGGCTACACCTTC. It codes for CASSFLRDNNYGYTF.

This clonotype was seen a handful of times. The chain has TRBV5-8 and TRBJ2-7; TRBD1 matches 9 bases. The V gene's germline CDR1 is SGHTS and CDR2 YDEGEE. Trimming at V came to 1 base and at J to 10 bases, leaving 15 bases not matched to a gene. There are 16 residues in the CDR3. CDR3 loop: CASSLFITGGGSKQYF. Here the CDR3 DNA reads TGTGCCAGCAGCTTGTTCATTACAGGGGGCGGATCGAAACAGTACTTC.

The chain recombines TRBV6-2 or TRBV6-3 with TRBJ1-2; D might be TRBD1 (6 bases). The CDR3 extends over 15 amino acids. In germline, CDR1 is MNHEY, CDR2 SVGEGT. Trimming pared 8 bases from V and 2 bases from J, leaving 18 bases between. The CDR3 sequence is CASLTTRGANYGYTF. The CDR3 region has the DNA TGTGCCAGCCTGACTACCCGGGGGGCAAACTATGGCTACACCTTC.

This clonotype showed up many times. The chain links TRBV10-3 to TRBJ2-5; D is uncertain. The CDR3 runs 13 residues. Trimming shortened V by 4 bases and J by 3 bases, and 9 bases separated the two germline ends. From germline, CDR1 is ENHRY and CDR2 SYGVKD. The CDR3 loop reads CAISGPAKETQYF. CDR3 nucleotides: TGTGCCATCAGTGGGCCGGCTAAAGAGACCCAGTACTTC.